This T cell receptor (beta chain) was found in a study of T cells in narcolepsy. General study results and limits: Healthy controls reportedly lacked the autoreactive clonotypes serially found in patients' blood.

The method was immunoSEQ multiplex PCR; TCRdb's version includes in-frame clones alone and lacks a portion of them. The data show 20,000 to 25,000 clones, roughly 86% seen once. Trimming took off 8 bases at V and 0 bases at J, with 11 bases between the two ends. The CDR3 spans 14 residues. CDR1 MNHEY and CDR2 SMNVEV come from the germline V gene (reference sequence). This clone has more than one count but fewer than ten. Its antigen is unidentified. The sequence derives from a human donor with narcolepsy. What was sequenced was CD45RA- memory CD4+ T cells from PBMCs. The V gene is TRBV27, the J gene TRBJ1-5, with unresolved D. CDR3 sequence (DNA): TGTGCCAGCCGGGCCTTAGGTAGCAATCAGCCCCAGCATTTT. It encodes CASRALGSNQPQHF.